The 10 T cell receptor beta chains in this list originate from one sample, sequenced in a study of blood T cell repertoires in COVID-19. The data were produced by immunoSEQ multiplex PCR, yet TCRdb's version contains in-frame clones alone and is incomplete. The table lists roughly 280,000 clones, approximately 86% of them singletons, with approximately 2% in the top ten. The source material was peripheral blood. The source of these receptors is a man aged 25-40 years with active or convalescent COVID-19.

The chain employs TRBV10-2 and TRBJ1-1, with 8 bases aligning to TRBD1. Losses at the gene ends were 6 bases for V and 6 bases for J; bases not matched to a gene: 9. In germline, CDR1 is WSHSY, CDR2 SAAADI. This CDR3 has 14 amino acids. The CDR3 DNA sequence: TGCGCCAGCAGAGCCGGGACAGGCCAACCTGAAGCTTTCTTT. Its protein product is CASRAGTGQPEAFF.

This clone came up a few times. The chain combines TRBV27 with TRBJ2-1, with 14 bases matching TRBD2. CDR1 is MNHEY, CDR2 SMNVEV, per germline (reference sequence). This CDR3 contains 17 residues. V lost 5 bases, J lost 4 bases, and 7 bases stayed unmatched. The CDR3 coding sequence is TGTGCCAGCAGTAAAGGACTAGCGGGGGGTCAATACAATGAGCAGTTCTTC. As protein: CASSKGLAGGQYNEQFF.

The V call is TRBV5-1, the J call TRBJ2-3, with 9 bases aligning to TRBD1. Trimming cost V 0 bases and J 4 bases; bases outside gene matches: 12. CDR1 is SGHRS and CDR2 is YFSETQ in the germline V gene. The CDR3 is 18 amino acids. CDR3: CASSLVSIGTGLPDTQYF. CDR3 sequence (DNA): TGCGCCAGCAGCTTGGTATCCATAGGGACAGGGTTACCAGATACGCAGTATTTT.

V is TRBV7-3 and J is TRBJ2-3, with TRBD1 matching 10 bases. The V gene's germline CDR1 is SGHTA and CDR2 FQGTGA. The ends lost 2 bases at V and 4 bases at J; junction bases unmatched: 3. The CDR3 extends over 15 amino acids. CDR3 sequence (DNA): TGTGCCAGCAGCTTACCGGGACAGGGGTCAGATACGCAGTATTTT. Its protein is CASSLPGQGSDTQYF.

The chain uses TRBV3-1 (or the pseudogene TRBV3-2) and TRBJ1-3; TRBD1 matches at 7 bases. V lost 4 bases, J lost 0 bases, and 6 bases stayed unmatched. The CDR3 consists of 16 residues. Per germline, CDR1 LGHDT and CDR2 YNNKEL (reference sequence). As DNA, the CDR3 is TGTGCCAGCAGCCCTCGGGACAGCAGCTCTGGAAACACCATATATTTT. Protein product: CASSPRDSSSGNTIYF.

V gene TRBV4-3 combines with J gene TRBJ2-7; the D gene is possibly TRBD2 (5 bases). The CDR3 length is 14 residues. The germline V and J ends were trimmed by 3 bases and 0 bases, with 9 bases remaining between them. Germline V gene data show CDR1 as LGHNA and CDR2 as YSLEER. Here the CDR3 reads CASSHIGSSYEQYF. CDR3 nucleotides: TGCGCCAGCAGCCATATTGGGAGCTCCTACGAGCAGTACTTC.

The CDR3 loop reads CASSPSLGAGNTEAFF. CDR3 nucleotides: TGTGCCAGCAGCCCGTCCCTCGGTGCCGGGAACACTGAAGCTTTCTTT. V usage is TRBV5-5 and J usage is TRBJ1-1; D gene uncertain. The V gene's germline CDR1 is SGHKS and CDR2 YYEKEE (reference sequence). Trimming pared 4 bases from V and 1 base from J, leaving 17 bases between. The CDR3 totals 16 residues.

In DNA form, the CDR3 reads TGTGCCAGCGATCGCGGGCAGGGGATCACTGAAGCTTTCTTT. Amino acid sequence: CASDRGQGITEAFF. The gene calls are TRBV5-5 and TRBJ1-1, with D possibly being TRBD1 (6 bases). Germline V gives CDR1 SGHKS, CDR2 YYEKEE (reference sequence). This CDR3 region has 14 residues. Trimming left V 7 bases short and J 4 bases short, with 17 bases between.

The gene calls are TRBV5-4 and TRBJ1-2; weak D call: TRBD1 (6 bases). Germline lookup yields CDR1 SGHNT and CDR2 YYREEE (reference sequence). Trimming removed 7 bases at V and 5 bases at J, with 18 bases between. CDR3 length: 14 amino acids. For the CDR3, the DNA is TGTGCCAGCGGGGGCGGGGGGGTATCTTATGGCTACACCTTC. This sequence encodes CASGGGGVSYGYTF.

The chain has TRBV7-2 and TRBJ2-5; 12 bases line up with TRBD2. V trimming: 2 bases; J trimming: 4 bases; junction bases outside the gene matches: 2. Germline CDR1 is SGHTA and CDR2 is FQGNSA. The CDR3 length is 15 residues. CDR3 nucleotides: TGTGCCAGCAGCTTACTAGCGGGGGGGCGAGAGACCCAGTACTTC. Amino acid sequence: CASSLLAGGRETQYF.